These T cell receptor beta chains were read from a single sample in a study of cytomegalovirus exposure and HLA in healthy donors. Profiling relied on immunoSEQ multiplex PCR, and the TCRdb table lists in-frame clones only, not all of them. This table holds 150,000 to 200,000 clones. Source material: PBMCs. The receptors shown here come from a woman aged 18-29 years in good health and CMV-seropositive. CDR3s include the opening cysteine and the closing phenylalanine or tryptophan.

v_call	j_call	cdr3_aa
TRBV5-1	TRBJ1-3	CASSLGGGKAGNTIYF
TRBV6-1	TRBJ1-2	CASSDTVSLGYTF
TRBV27	TRBJ1-2	CASRTGQGRDGYTF
TRBV4-1	TRBJ1-2	CASSQDSRQGNYGYTF
TRBV5-1	NA	CASSQKRGQSSSYEQYF
TRBV2	TRBJ1-1	CASSRRNTEAFF
TRBV30	TRBJ1-2	CAWSVLSGGYTF
TRBV13	TRBJ2-5	CASSPPRAEGETQYF
TRBV7-8	TRBJ1-2	CASSETTYGYTF
TRBV7-9	TRBJ2-7	CASSGGHAISYEQYF
TRBV10-3	TRBJ2-7	CAISGRTGGTTYEQYF
TRBV5-6	TRBJ1-2	CASSLVGGDYGYTF
TRBV11-3	TRBJ2-2	CASSPGGLDTGELFF
TRBV6-5	TRBJ2-1	CASSYPGTPGNEQFF
TRBV14	TRBJ2-1	CASSQDLGTSGYNEQFF
TRBV2	TRBJ2-7	CASSITLRDRGNEQYF
TRBV6-1	NA	CASSEIAGGVYEQYF
TRBV6-1	TRBJ1-2	CASSEGGFYGYTF
TRBV11-2	TRBJ1-6	CASSLADRGSPLHF
TRBV18	TRBJ1-2	CASSLGGQDGYTF
TRBV30	TRBJ1-3	CAWSPSDYSGNTIYF
TRBV7-2	TRBJ1-2	CASSSRPTQGRANYGYTF
TRBV27	TRBJ2-3	CASGKPFSGGTDTQYF
TRBV5-4	TRBJ1-1	CASSLSEMLNTEAFF
TRBV5-1	TRBJ2-5	CASSLDVLAGLSRETQYF
TRBV6-5	TRBJ1-2	CATSIQGYGYTF
TRBV19	TRBJ1-1	CAISQGLNTEAFF
TRBV19	TRBJ2-3	CASSIVRAPDTQYF
TRBV19	TRBJ2-2	CASSIQRLGTGELFF